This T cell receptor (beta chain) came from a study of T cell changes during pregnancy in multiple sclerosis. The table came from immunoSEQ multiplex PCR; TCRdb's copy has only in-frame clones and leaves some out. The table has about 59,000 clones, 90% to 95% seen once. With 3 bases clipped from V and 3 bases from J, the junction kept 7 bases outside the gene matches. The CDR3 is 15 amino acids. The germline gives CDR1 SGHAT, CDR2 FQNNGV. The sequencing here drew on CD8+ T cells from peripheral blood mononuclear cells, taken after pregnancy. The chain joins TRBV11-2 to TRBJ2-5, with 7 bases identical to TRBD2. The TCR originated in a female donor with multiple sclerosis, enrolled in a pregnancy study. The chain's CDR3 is CASSLGLAEEETQYF. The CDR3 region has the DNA TGTGCCAGCAGCTTGGGCCTAGCGGAGGAAGAGACCCAGTACTTC.